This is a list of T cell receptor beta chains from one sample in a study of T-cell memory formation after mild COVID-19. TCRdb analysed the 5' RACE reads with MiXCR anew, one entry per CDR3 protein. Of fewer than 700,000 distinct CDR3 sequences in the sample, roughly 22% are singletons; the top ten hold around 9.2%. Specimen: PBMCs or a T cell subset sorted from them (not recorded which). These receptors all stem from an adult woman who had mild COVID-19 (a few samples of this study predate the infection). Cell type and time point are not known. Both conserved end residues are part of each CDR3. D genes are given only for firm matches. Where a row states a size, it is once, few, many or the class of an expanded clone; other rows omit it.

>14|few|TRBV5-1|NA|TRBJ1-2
TGCGCCAGCAGCTTGGGGACGTCTAACTATGGCTACACCTTC
CASSLGTSNYGYTF
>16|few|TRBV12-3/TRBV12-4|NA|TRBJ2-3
TGTGCCAGCAGTTTAGAGGGCGGGGTAGGGCCAGATACGCAGTATTTT
CASSLEGGVGPDTQYF
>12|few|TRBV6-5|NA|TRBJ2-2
TGTGCCAGCAGTTACGTCCCCGGGGAGCTGTTTTTT
CASSYVPGELFF
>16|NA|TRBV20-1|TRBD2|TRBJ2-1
TGCAGTGCTAGGGGGAGGGAGGTCCGCGCCTACAATGAGCAGTTCTTC
CSARGREVRAYNEQFF
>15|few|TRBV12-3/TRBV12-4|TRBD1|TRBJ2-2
TGTGCCAGCAGTTTCTCAGGACAGGCTCCCGGGGAGCTGTTTTTT
CASSFSGQAPGELFF
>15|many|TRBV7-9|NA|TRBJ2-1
TGTGCCAGCAGCCTCCCAGGGTTCTCCTACAATGAGCAGTTCTTC
CASSLPGFSYNEQFF
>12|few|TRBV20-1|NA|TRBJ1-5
TGCAGTGCTCCCCGGGGGGATCAGCCCCAGCATTTT
CSAPRGDQPQHF
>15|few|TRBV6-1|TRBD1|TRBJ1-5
TGTGCCAGCAGTACCCGGGACAGGGGCAATCAGCCCCAGCATTTT
CASSTRDRGNQPQHF
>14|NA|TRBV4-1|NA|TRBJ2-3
TGCGCCAGCAGCCAAGGGACCCTGCCAGATACGCAGTATTTT
CASSQGTLPDTQYF
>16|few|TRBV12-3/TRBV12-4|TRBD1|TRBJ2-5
TGTGCCAGCGGGGAGGGACAGGGACGGGCGCAAGAGACCCAGTACTTC
CASGEGQGRAQETQYF
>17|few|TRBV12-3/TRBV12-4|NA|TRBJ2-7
TGTGCCAGCAGCCCCCCGGACAGGTCGGGGGGGCTTTACGAGCAGTACTTC
CASSPPDRSGGLYEQYF
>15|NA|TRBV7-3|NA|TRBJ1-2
TGTGCCAGCAGCTTCGGGTCAGGGCCCAACTATGGCTACACCTTC
CASSFGSGPNYGYTF
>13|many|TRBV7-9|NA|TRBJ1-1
TGTGCCAGCAGCCCGATACGCAACACTGAAGCTTTCTTT
CASSPIRNTEAFF
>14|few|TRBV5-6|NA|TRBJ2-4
TGTGCCAGCAGCTTGGACGAAGCCAAAAACATTCAGTACTTC
CASSLDEAKNIQYF
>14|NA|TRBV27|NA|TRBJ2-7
TGTGCCAGCAGTCGCCGGGCCTACTCCTACGAGCAGTACTTC
CASSRRAYSYEQYF
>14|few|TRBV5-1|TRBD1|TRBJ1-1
TGCGCCAGCAGCTCACTGCAGGGGGGCATGAAAGCTTTCTTT
CASSSLQGGMKAFF
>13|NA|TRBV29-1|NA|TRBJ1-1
TGCAGCGTGAAGGCGGGCCCGAACACTGAAGCTTTCTTT
CSVKAGPNTEAFF
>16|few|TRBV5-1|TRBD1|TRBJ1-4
TGCGCCAGCAGAGCAGGGGGTAATAATATTAATGAAAAACTGTTTTTT
CASRAGGNNINEKLFF
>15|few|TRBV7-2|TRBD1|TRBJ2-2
TGTGCCAGCAGGAGACAGGGCGCGAACACCGGGGAGCTGTTTTTT
CASRRQGANTGELFF
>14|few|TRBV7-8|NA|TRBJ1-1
TGTGCCAGCAGCGAGGACGTGAGGCCTTTGGGAGCTTTCTTT
CASSEDVRPLGAFF
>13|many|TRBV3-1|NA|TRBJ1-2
TGTGCCAGCAGCCCCCCGGGACTCTATGGCTACACCTTC
CASSPPGLYGYTF
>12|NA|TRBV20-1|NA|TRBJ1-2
TGCAGTGCTACCCCCGGGGCATATGGCTACACCTTT
CSATPGAYGYTF
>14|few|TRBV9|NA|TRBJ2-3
TGTGCCAGCAGCTTGGGACCGCAGATAGATACGCAGTATTTT
CASSLGPQIDTQYF
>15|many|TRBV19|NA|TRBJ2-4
TGTGCCACCACCCAGCCATCGGGTTCCGAAAACATTCAGTACTTC
CATTQPSGSENIQYF
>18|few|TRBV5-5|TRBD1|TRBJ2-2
TGTGCCAGCAGCTTGTGGAGTTCCGGGACAGGGTTAGCCGGGGAGCTGTTTTTT
CASSLWSSGTGLAGELFF
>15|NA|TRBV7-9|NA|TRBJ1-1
TGTGCCAGCAGCTTAGGAGGGGCTCAGAACACTGAAGCTTTCTTT
CASSLGGAQNTEAFF
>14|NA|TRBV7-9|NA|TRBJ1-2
TGTGCCAGCAGCCCGGCGATACGGGGCTATGGCTACACCTTC
CASSPAIRGYGYTF
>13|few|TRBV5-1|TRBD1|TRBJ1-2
TGCGCCAGCAGCCTAACAGGGGAAAATGGCTACACCTTC
CASSLTGENGYTF
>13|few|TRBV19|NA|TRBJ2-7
TGTGCCAGTAGTACTAGCGTCTCCTACGAGCAGTACTTC
CASSTSVSYEQYF
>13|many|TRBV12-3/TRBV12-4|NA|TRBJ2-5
TGTGCCAGCAGCCGGGCGTCTGGGGAGACCCAGTACTTC
CASSRASGETQYF
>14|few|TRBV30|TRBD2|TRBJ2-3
TGTGCCTGGACCCTAGCGGGGATTGCAGATACGCAGTATTTT
CAWTLAGIADTQYF
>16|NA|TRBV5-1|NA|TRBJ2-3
TGCGCCAGCAGGAACGGCGGCAGCTCCCGCACAGATACGCAGTATTTT
CASRNGGSSRTDTQYF
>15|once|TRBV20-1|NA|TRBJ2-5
TGCAGTGCTACCCCAAAAATCCTGGACCAAGAGACCCAGTACTTC
CSATPKILDQETQYF
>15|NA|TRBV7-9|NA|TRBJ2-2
TGTGCCAGCAGCCTAGGGGCGGTAACCACCGGGGAGCTGTTTTTT
CASSLGAVTTGELFF
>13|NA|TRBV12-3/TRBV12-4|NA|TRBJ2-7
TGTGCCAGCAGCCCAACAGGGAACTACGAGCAGTACTTC
CASSPTGNYEQYF
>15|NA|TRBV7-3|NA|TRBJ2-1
TGTGCCAGCAGCCCGGAACCGGGATCCGCCAATGAGCAGTTCTTC
CASSPEPGSANEQFF
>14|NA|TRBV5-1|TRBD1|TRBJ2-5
TGCGCCAGCAGCAGGGACAGGAACCAAGAGACCCAGTACTTC
CASSRDRNQETQYF
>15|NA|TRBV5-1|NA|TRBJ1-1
TGCGCCAGCAGCTTGGTAGTCCCTCCGGACACTGAAGCTTTCTTT
CASSLVVPPDTEAFF
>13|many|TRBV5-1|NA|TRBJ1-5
TGCGCCAGCAGCTTGGATCTTAATCAGCCCCAGCATTTT
CASSLDLNQPQHF
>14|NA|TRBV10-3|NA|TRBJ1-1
TGTGCCATCAGTGTATCGGGCCCGAACACTGAAGCTTTCTTT
CAISVSGPNTEAFF
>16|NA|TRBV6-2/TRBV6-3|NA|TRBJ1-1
TGTGCCAGCACCCAAACCGACGGGGTGACGAACACTGAAGCTTTCTTT
CASTQTDGVTNTEAFF
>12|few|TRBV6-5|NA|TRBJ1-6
TGTGCTACGAAGGGAGGGAATACGCCCCTCCACTTT
CATKGGNTPLHF
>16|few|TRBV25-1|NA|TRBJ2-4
TGTGCCAGCAGTGATTCCGAATCGGGGATAGGCCACATTCAGTACTTC
CASSDSESGIGHIQYF
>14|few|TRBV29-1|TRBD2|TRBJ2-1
TGCAGCGTTGTATTGCGCGGGAGTATAAATGAGCAGTTCTTC
CSVVLRGSINEQFF
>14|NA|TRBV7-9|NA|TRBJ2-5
TGTGCCAGCAGCCAATCGGTTGTTCTAGAGACCCAGTACTTC
CASSQSVVLETQYF
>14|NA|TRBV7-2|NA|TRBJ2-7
TGTGCCAGCAGCTTAGGACTTCCTCAGGACGAGCAGTACTTC
CASSLGLPQDEQYF
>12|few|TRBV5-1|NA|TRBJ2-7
TGCGCCAGCAGGGACGGGGACTACGAGCAGTACTTC
CASRDGDYEQYF
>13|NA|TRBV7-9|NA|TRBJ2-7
TGTGCCAGCAGCTCGAACCACCTTTACGAGCAGTACTTC
CASSSNHLYEQYF
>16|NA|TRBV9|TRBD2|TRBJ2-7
TGTGCCAGCAGCGTAGGGGTAGCGGGAGGGACCTACGAGCAGTACTTC
CASSVGVAGGTYEQYF
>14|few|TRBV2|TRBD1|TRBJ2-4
TGTGCCAGCAGTGATCTTAGACAGGGGGACATTCAGTACTTC
CASSDLRQGDIQYF
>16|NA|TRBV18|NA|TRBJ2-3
TGTGCCAGCTCACCACCAGACAGGACCCGGGGGGATACGCAGTATTTT
CASSPPDRTRGDTQYF
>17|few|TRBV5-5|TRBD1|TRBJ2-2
TGTGCCAGCAGCTTGGCCACACAGGGGGCCGACACCGGGGAGCTGTTTTTT
CASSLATQGADTGELFF
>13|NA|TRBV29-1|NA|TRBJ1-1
TGCAGCGTTGGGGGGGGGGCCAGCACTGAAGCTTTCTTT
CSVGGGASTEAFF
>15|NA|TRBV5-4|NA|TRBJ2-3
TGTGCCAGCAGCTTGGATTACAGCACCACAGATACGCAGTATTTT
CASSLDYSTTDTQYF
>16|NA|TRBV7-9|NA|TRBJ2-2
TGTGCCAGCAGCTTAGCGATCGGGGTCGGCACCGGGGAGCTGTTTTTT
CASSLAIGVGTGELFF
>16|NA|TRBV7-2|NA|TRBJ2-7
TGTGCCAGCAGCTTAGGCCGGCACTGGGCCTTATACGAGCAGTACTTC
CASSLGRHWALYEQYF
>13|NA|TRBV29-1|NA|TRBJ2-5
TGCAGCGTTACCCCGGAATCACAAGAGACCCAGTACTTC
CSVTPESQETQYF
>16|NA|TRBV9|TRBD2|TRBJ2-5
TGTGCCAGCAGCGTCGGCGCTAGCGGGTCACAAGAGACCCAGTACTTC
CASSVGASGSQETQYF